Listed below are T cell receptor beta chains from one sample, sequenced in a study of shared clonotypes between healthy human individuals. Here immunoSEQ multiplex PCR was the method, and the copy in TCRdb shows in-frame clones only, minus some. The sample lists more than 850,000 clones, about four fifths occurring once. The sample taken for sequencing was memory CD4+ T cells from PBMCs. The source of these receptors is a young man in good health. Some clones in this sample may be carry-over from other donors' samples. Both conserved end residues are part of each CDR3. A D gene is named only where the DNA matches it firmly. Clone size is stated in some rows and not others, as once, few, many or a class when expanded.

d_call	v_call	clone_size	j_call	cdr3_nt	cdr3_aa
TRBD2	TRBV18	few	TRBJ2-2	TGTGCCAGCTCTCTGACTAGCGGGCACAACACCGGGGAGCTGTTTTTT	CASSLTSGHNTGELFF
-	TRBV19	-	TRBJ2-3	TGTGCCAGTAGTAACCGGAGGGCAGATACGCAGTATTTT	CASSNRRADTQYF
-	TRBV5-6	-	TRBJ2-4	TGTGCCAGCAGCTTGGTCGGGGGCTCACGGGACATTCAGTACTTC	CASSLVGGSRDIQYF
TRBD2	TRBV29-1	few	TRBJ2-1	TGCAGCGCCGGAAACCTAGCGGGAGTAGGTAATGAGCAGTTCTTC	CSAGNLAGVGNEQFF
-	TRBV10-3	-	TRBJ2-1	TGTGCCATCAGTGGGGGCCCAAATGAGCAGTTCTTC	CAISGGPNEQFF
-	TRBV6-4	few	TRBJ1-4	TGTGCCAGCAGTGACCCTTGGGAGGGCGCTTCTAATGAAAAACTGTTTTTT	CASSDPWEGASNEKLFF
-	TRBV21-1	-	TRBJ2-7	TGTGCCAGCAGCAAAGAATGGAAGGGCTCCTACGAGCAGTACTTC	CASSKEWKGSYEQYF
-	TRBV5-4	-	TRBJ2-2	TGTGCCAGCAGCCAAACCGGGTACACCGGGGAGCTGTTTTTT	CASSQTGYTGELFF
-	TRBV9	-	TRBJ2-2	TGTGCCAGCAGCGTAGATACATCTACCACCGGGGAGCTGTTTTTT	CASSVDTSTTGELFF
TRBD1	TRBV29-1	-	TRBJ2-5	TGCAGCGCCGACCGGGACAGGGGAGAGACCCAGTACTTC	CSADRDRGETQYF
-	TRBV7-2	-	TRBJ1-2	TGTGCCAGCAGCTTAGTACAGGGTCTGTACTATGGCTACACCTTC	CASSLVQGLYYGYTF
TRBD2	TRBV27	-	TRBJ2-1	TGTGCCAGCGGAAGACTAGCGGTGTACAATGAGCAGTTCTTC	CASGRLAVYNEQFF
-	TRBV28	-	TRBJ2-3	TGTGCCAGCCGGTTACTCACAGATACGCAGTATTTT	CASRLLTDTQYF
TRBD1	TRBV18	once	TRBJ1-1	TGTGCCAGCTCACGGGGACAGAAGAACACTGAAGCTTTCTTT	CASSRGQKNTEAFF
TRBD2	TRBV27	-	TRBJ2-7	TGTGCCAGCAGTCGACTAGCGGGAGGGGCCGGCGAGCAGTACTTC	CASSRLAGGAGEQYF
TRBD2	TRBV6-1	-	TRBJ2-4	TGTGCCAGCACCGGGGGGGAAAGGGTGGACATTCAGTACTTC	CASTGGERVDIQYF
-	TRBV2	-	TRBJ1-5	TGTGCCAGCAGCCGCCTTGATCCGGGGGTCAATCAGCCCCAGCATTTT	CASSRLDPGVNQPQHF
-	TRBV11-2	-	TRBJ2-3	TGTGCCAGCAGCTTCGGTATTGTGTACAGAGCTAGCACAGATACGCAGTATTTT	CASSFGIVYRASTDTQYF
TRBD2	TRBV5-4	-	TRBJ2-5	TGTGCCAGCAGCTCGCCCGGACTAGCGGGAGTGGAGACCCAGTACTTC	CASSSPGLAGVETQYF
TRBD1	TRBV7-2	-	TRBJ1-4	TGTGCCAGCAGCCCCAGGACAGGGGGCGGTGCTAATGAAAAACTGTTTTTT	CASSPRTGGGANEKLFF
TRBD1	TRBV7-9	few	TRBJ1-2	TGTGCCAGCAGCTTAGGGGGACAGGCTGACTATGGCTACACCTTC	CASSLGGQADYGYTF
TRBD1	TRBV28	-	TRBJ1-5	TGTGCCAGCAGGACCCCCGGGACAGGGAGAAATCAGCCCCAGCATTTT	CASRTPGTGRNQPQHF
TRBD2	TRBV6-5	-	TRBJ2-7	TGTGCCAGCAGTTCCCCCCTCCGGGGAGGGCCCTACGAGCAGTACTTC	CASSSPLRGGPYEQYF
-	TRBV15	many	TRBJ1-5	TGTGCCACCAGCAGAGGGGTTGGGCAGCCCCAGCATTTT	CATSRGVGQPQHF
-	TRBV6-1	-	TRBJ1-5	TGTGCCACCAAACGGGAAAATAGCAATCAGCCCCAGCATTTT	CATKRENSNQPQHF
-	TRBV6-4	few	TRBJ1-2	TGTGCCAGCAGTGACTCTCGCCAGGGGTTTGACTATGGCTACACCTTC	CASSDSRQGFDYGYTF
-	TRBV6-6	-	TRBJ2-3	TGTGCCAGCAGTAGTTTCGGGGGCGAAACAGATACGCAGTATTTT	CASSSFGGETDTQYF
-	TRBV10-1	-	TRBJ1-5	TGCGCCAGCAGTGAGCGGAGCAATCAGCCCCAGCATTTT	CASSERSNQPQHF
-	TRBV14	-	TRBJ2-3	TGTGCCAGCAGCCACTCCAGAGTAGATGGGCTCAGACGGGAGTATTTT	CASSHSRVDGLRREYF